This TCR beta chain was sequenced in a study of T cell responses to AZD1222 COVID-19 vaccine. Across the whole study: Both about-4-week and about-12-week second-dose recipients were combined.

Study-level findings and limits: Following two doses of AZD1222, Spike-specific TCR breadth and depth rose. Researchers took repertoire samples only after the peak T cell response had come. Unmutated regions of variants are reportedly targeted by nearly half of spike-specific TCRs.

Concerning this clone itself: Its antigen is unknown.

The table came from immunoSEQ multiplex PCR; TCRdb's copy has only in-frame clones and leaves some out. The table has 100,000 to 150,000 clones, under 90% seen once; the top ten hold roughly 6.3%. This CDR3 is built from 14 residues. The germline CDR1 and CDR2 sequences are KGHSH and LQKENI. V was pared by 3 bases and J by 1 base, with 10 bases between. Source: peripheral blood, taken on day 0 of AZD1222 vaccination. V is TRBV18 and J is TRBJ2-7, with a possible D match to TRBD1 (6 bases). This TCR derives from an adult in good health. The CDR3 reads CASSPTGDSYEQYF. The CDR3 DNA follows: TGTGCCAGCTCACCGACAGGAGATTCCTACGAGCAGTACTTC.